The 9 T cell receptor beta chains below all came from one sample that was sequenced in a study of cytomegalovirus exposure and HLA in healthy donors. Primers for the PCR totalled 60 Vbeta and 13 Jbeta. Method: immunoSEQ multiplex PCR; TCRdb's copy keeps in-frame clones and lacks some. The data contain 150,000 to 190,000 clones, around 82% of them singletons. The sequenced material came from PBMCs. The source of these receptors is a woman between 45 and 60 years old in good health and CMV-seropositive.

The chain has TRBV6-5 and TRBJ2-1; a weak D match, TRBD2 (6 bases). Germline V gives CDR1 MNHEY, CDR2 SVGAGI. The V gene lost 6 bases and the J gene lost 5 bases, with 17 bases spanning the gap. There are 15 residues in the CDR3. Here the CDR3 reads CASRPPGLSHNEQFF. The CDR3 nucleotides are TGTGCCAGCAGGCCCCCGGGACTGTCACACAATGAGCAGTTCTTC.

This rearrangement joins TRBV6-6 to TRBJ1-2; maybe TRBD1 (5 bases). The CDR3 loop spans 15 amino acids. Per germline, CDR1 MNHNY and CDR2 SVGAGI (reference sequence). The V and J ends lost 1 base and 0 bases respectively, with 9 bases between them. The CDR3 sequence: CASSYLQGTNYGYTF. CDR3 DNA: TGTGCCAGCAGTTACTTGCAGGGTACTAACTATGGCTACACCTTC.

This sequence joins TRBV5-4 and TRBJ1-2; TRBD1 agrees at 9 bases. Losses at the gene ends were 4 bases for V and 6 bases for J; bases not matched to a gene: 10. The CDR3 consists of 15 residues. In germline, CDR1 is SGHNT, CDR2 YYREEE (reference sequence). The CDR3 DNA is TGTGCCAGCAGCCCCCCCGGGACAGGGACACATGGCTACACCTTC. The encoded protein is CASSPPGTGTHGYTF.

This chain uses TRBV19 with TRBJ1-1; D may be TRBD1 (5 bases). The CDR3 has 13 residues. Trimming shortened V by 7 bases and J by 7 bases, and 16 bases separated the two germline ends. Germline V CDR1 and CDR2: LNHDA, SQIVND (reference sequence). The CDR3 sequence is CASNGQGWGEAFF. As DNA, the CDR3 is TGTGCCAGTAATGGGCAGGGCTGGGGTGAAGCTTTCTTT.

The rearrangement joins TRBV7-8 to TRBJ2-2; TRBD1 might be the D (5 bases). The V gene's germline CDR1 is SGHVS and CDR2 FQNEAQ. This CDR3 is built from 11 residues. The V end lost 8 bases, the J end lost 7 bases, and 8 bases lay between the germline ends. The CDR3 DNA sequence: TGTGCCAGCGGACAAAACGGGGAGCTGTTTTTT. Its protein is CASGQNGELFF.

The J gene is TRBJ2-2, the V gene TRBV5-1; D gene uncertain. CDR3 length equals 15 residues. The germline gives CDR1 SGHRS, CDR2 YFSETQ. Trimming pared 3 bases from V and 4 bases from J, leaving 13 bases between. The CDR3 DNA reads TGCGCCAGCAGCTCCTTACAGTTTGGCACCGGGGAGCTGTTTTTT. Translated, it gives CASSSLQFGTGELFF.

This clone was recorded only once. The V gene is TRBV12-5, the J gene TRBJ1-3; TRBD1 matches at 9 bases. The J segment lost 7 bases and the V segment lost 5 bases, leaving 6 bases of the junction unmatched. The CDR3 is 14 residues long. Germline CDR1 LGHNT, CDR2 FRNRAP. CDR3 bases: TGTGCTAGTGGTCGCTCCGGGACAGGGAACACCATATATTTT. Translating it yields CASGRSGTGNTIYF.

The J gene is TRBJ1-2, the V gene TRBV6-5, with a tentative D call TRBD1 (6 bases). The V gene's germline CDR1 is MNHEY and CDR2 SVGAGI. The CDR3 has 13 amino acids. Trimming stripped 6 bases from V and 6 bases from J, with 14 bases between. CDR3 sequence reads: CASSAQGSHGYTF. The CDR3 DNA follows: TGTGCCAGCAGCGCACAGGGTAGCCATGGCTACACCTTC.

The V and J genes are TRBV5-6 and TRBJ2-7; TRBD2 aligns across 10 bases. The length of the CDR3 is 16 residues. V lost 0 bases, J lost 7 bases, and 10 bases stayed unmatched. The germline gives CDR1 SGHDT, CDR2 YYEEEE. CDR3 in DNA: TGTGCCAGCAGCTTGGGTAGCGGGGGGCCTCCGTTGGAGCAGTACTTC. Encoded protein: CASSLGSGGPPLEQYF.